These 30 T cell receptor beta chains were sequenced from one sample in a study of T cell repertoires in cytomegalovirus infection. TCRdb re-derived calls from the reads in MiXCR, one entry per CDR3 protein. The sample yields roughly 80,000 distinct CDR3 sequences, about 37% seen once. These receptors have no identified antigens. The sample here was CD8+ T cells from cultured PBMCs, taken from culture after CMV antigen stimulation. All receptors come from a human donor in good health (CMV status not recorded). Some clones in this sample may be carry-over from other donors' samples.

The chain carries TRBV12-3 or TRBV12-4 and TRBJ2-3; 8 nucleotides line up with TRBD2. This CDR3 has 19 amino acids. Trimming took 3 bases from V and 0 from J; bases not matched to a gene: 14. The CDR3: CASSFLVAGRGESTDTQYF. The CDR3 region has the DNA TGTGCCAGCAGTTTTCTTGTAGCGGGGCGAGGAGAGAGCACAGATACGCAGTATTTT.

CDR3 in amino acids: CASSTSSGAEGWNEQFF. The CDR3 coding sequence is TGTGCCAGCAGCACCTCATCGGGGGCCGAAGGGTGGAATGAGCAGTTCTTC. The chain joins TRBV6-1 to TRBJ2-1; either TRBD1 or TRBD2 may supply D (6 bases each). The CDR3 contains 17 residues. Trimming took 6 bases from V and 7 from J, leaving 25 bases between them. CDR1 is MNHNS and CDR2 is SASEGT in the germline V gene.

The chain uses TRBV28 and TRBJ2-2; unclear D gene. Trimming stripped 6 bases from V and 5 bases from J, with 13 bases between. The CDR3 consists of 14 residues. Per the germline V gene, CDR1 is MDHEN and CDR2 is SYDVKM. CDR3 residues: CASSRGLVTGELFF. The DNA for the CDR3 is TGTGCCAGCAGCCGCGGCTTAGTGACCGGGGAGCTGTTTTTT.

J is TRBJ1-1 and V is TRBV19; TRBD1 is a possible D gene (6 bases). Trimming cost V 1 base and J 3 bases, with 9 bases left between them. There are 14 residues in the CDR3. The germline V gene encodes CDR1 LNHDA and CDR2 SQIVND (reference sequence). CDR3 in DNA: TGTGCCAGTAGTATAGTACAGGGAGACACTGAAGCTTTCTTT. Protein sequence: CASSIVQGDTEAFF. The entire variable domain, with the rest obtained from reference TRBV19 and TRBJ1-1, is as follows: DGGITQSPKYLFRKEGQNVTLSCEQNLNHDAMYWYRQDPGQGLRLIYYSQIVNDFQKGDIAEGYSVSREKKESFPLTVTSAQKNPTAFYLCASSIVQGDTEAFFGQGTRLTVV.

The rearrangement joins TRBV7-4 to TRBJ1-6; no firm D call. This CDR3 spans 12 amino acids. The V and J ends lost 6 bases and 13 bases respectively, with 13 bases between them. The germline gives CDR1 SGHVT, CDR2 SQSDAQ. The CDR3 spells CASSPDPVPLHF. CDR3 DNA sequence: TGTGCCAGCAGTCCGGACCCGGTTCCCCTCCACTTT. Filled out from reference TRBV7-4 and TRBJ1-6, the complete variable domain reads GAGVSQSPRYKVAKRGRDVALRCDSISGHVTLYWYRQTLGQGSEVLTYSQSDAQRDKSGRPSGRFSAERPERSVSTLKIQRTEQGDSAVYLCASSPDPVPLHFGNGTRLTVT.

The chain carries TRBV6-1 and TRBJ2-1, with TRBD2 matching 11 bases. V lost 4 bases to trimming and J lost 5 bases; unmatched junction nucleotides: 10. This CDR3 region has 17 residues. Germline values: CDR1 MNHNS, CDR2 SASEGT. As DNA, the CDR3 is TGTGCCAGCAGTGCCCTAGCGGGGGGCCCCAACCACAATGAGCAGTTCTTC. This translates into CASSALAGGPNHNEQFF.

This CDR3 reads CATSGRDRGNYGYTF. The CDR3 DNA reads TGTGCCACCAGTGGACGGGACAGGGGGAACTATGGCTACACCTTC. The gene calls are TRBV24-1 and TRBJ1-2; 11 nucleotides match TRBD1. Per germline, CDR1 KGHDR and CDR2 SFDVKD. The V gene end was trimmed by 5 bases and the J gene end by 2 bases; junction bases not matched to a gene: 3. This CDR3 has 15 amino acids.

The chain uses TRBV28 and TRBJ2-5; D uncertain. Germline CDR1 and CDR2: MDHEN and SYDVKM. Trimming removed 7 bases at V and 5 bases at J, with 14 bases between. The CDR3 spans 13 residues. The CDR3 reads CASTEVGGETQYF. CDR3 nucleotides: TGTGCCAGCACCGAAGTGGGTGGGGAGACCCAGTACTTC.

This clonotype was detected a few times. The CDR3 loop is CASSATGGGQPQHF. CDR3 bases: TGTGCCAGCAGCGCTACAGGGGGCGGGCAGCCCCAGCATTTT. The chain has TRBV12-3 or TRBV12-4 and TRBJ1-5; 9 nucleotides agree with TRBD1. The CDR3 is 14 residues long. The trim removed 6 bases at V and 7 bases at J, leaving 7 bases unmatched.

The chain uses TRBV4-3 and TRBJ2-1, with 13 nucleotides matching TRBD2. The germline gives CDR1 LGHNA, CDR2 YSLEER. The CDR3 is 15 amino acids. Germline trimming cut 0 bases from V and 15 bases from J; bases unmatched to any gene: 8. CDR3 DNA: TGCGCCAGCAGCCAAGATCAGACTAGCGGGGGGCCTACGTTCTTC. Translation: CASSQDQTSGGPTFF.

V usage is TRBV5-8 and J usage is TRBJ1-5, with D maybe TRBD1 (5 bases). The CDR3 length is 15 residues. Trimming stripped 4 bases from V and 1 base from J, with 12 bases between. Germline CDR1 SGHTS, CDR2 YDEGEE. The CDR3 coding sequence is TGTGCCAGCAGCCCAGGGTATAGGAGCAATCAGCCCCAGCATTTT. Its translation is CASSPGYRSNQPQHF.

The J gene is TRBJ1-1, the V gene TRBV4-1; unclear D gene. The CDR3 runs to 15 residues. Per the germline V gene, CDR1 is MGHRA and CDR2 is YSYEKL. V was clipped by 5 bases and J by 2 bases, with 15 bases between them. CDR3 region: CASSRSPEENTEAFF. The CDR3 DNA reads as TGCGCCAGCAGCAGAAGTCCTGAAGAAAACACTGAAGCTTTCTTT.

The chain carries TRBV27 and TRBJ2-2; D gene ambiguous. The ends were cut back, 0 bases at V and 5 bases at J, with 7 bases in the middle. The CDR3 totals 14 residues. Germline V gives CDR1 MNHEY, CDR2 SMNVEV (reference sequence). The CDR3 region is CASSLSRFTGELFF. CDR3 DNA sequence: TGTGCCAGCAGTTTATCCAGGTTTACCGGGGAGCTGTTTTTT.

The J gene is TRBJ1-3, the V gene TRBV7-2, with no clear D. CDR3 length: 18 amino acids. V lost 0 bases, J lost 0 bases, and 15 bases lay in between. CDR1 and CDR2 from the germline V gene are SGHTA and FQGNSA. The CDR3 loop is CASSLAPRTGSSGNTIYF. CDR3 DNA: TGTGCCAGCAGCTTAGCGCCGAGGACGGGAAGCTCTGGAAACACCATATATTTT. The full variable domain, in which reference TRBV7-2 and TRBJ1-3 provide the parts outside the CDR3, is GAGVSQSPSNKVTEKGKDVELRCDPISGHTALYWYRQSLGQGLEFLIYFQGNSAPDKSGLPSDRFSAERTGGSVSTLTIQRTQQEDSAVYLCASSLAPRTGSSGNTIYFGEGSWLTVV.

This clonotype showed up just once. This sequence joins TRBV19 and TRBJ2-3; 7 bases line up with TRBD2. CDR1 and CDR2 (germline): LNHDA, SQIVND (reference sequence). The CDR3 extends over 16 amino acids. After removal of 5 bases from V and 0 bases from J, the junction contained 8 bases not matched to a gene. For the CDR3, the DNA is TGTGCCAGTAGTCGCGGAGCGGGGCCTAGCACAGATACGCAGTATTTT. Protein: CASSRGAGPSTDTQYF.

V is TRBV6-6 and J is TRBJ1-1; D is unclear. This CDR3 has 16 residues. V dropped 8 bases and J dropped 1 base, with 20 bases sitting between them. Germline V gene sequence: CDR1 MNHNY, CDR2 SVGAGI (reference sequence). The CDR3 is CASGLTVTRSNTEAFF. CDR3 DNA sequence: TGTGCCAGCGGGCTTACTGTCACCAGGTCGAACACTGAAGCTTTCTTT.

This sequence joins TRBV27 and TRBJ1-2, with TRBD1 as a possible D gene (5 bases). The V gene lost 3 bases and the J gene lost 4 bases, with 12 bases spanning the gap. The length of the CDR3 is 14 residues. CDR1 and CDR2 from the germline V gene are MNHEY and SMNVEV (reference sequence). CDR3 amino acids: CASSFLGQAYGYTF. Written as DNA, the CDR3 is TGTGCCAGCAGTTTTTTGGGGCAGGCCTATGGCTACACCTTC.

This clonotype was detected many times. This chain links TRBV7-2 with TRBJ1-6; possibly TRBD1 for D (5 bases). The germline V gene has CDR1 SGHTA and CDR2 FQGNSA. V was cut by 0 bases and J by 4 bases, with 16 bases left in between. This CDR3 region has 18 residues. CDR3 nucleotides: TGTGCCAGCAGCTTAGCGGGAGGGTTGGGGGGATATAATTCACCCCTCCACTTT. Protein: CASSLAGGLGGYNSPLHF.

The chain links TRBV7-3 to TRBJ2-2, with unresolved D. The CDR3 covers 18 residues. V was cut by 5 bases and J by 1 base, with 20 bases left in between. The germline gives CDR1 SGHTA, CDR2 FQGTGA. Here the CDR3 DNA reads TGTGCCAGCAGCCCCAAACCTGGAGTCACCCTGAACACCGGGGAGCTGTTTTTT. Encoded protein: CASSPKPGVTLNTGELFF.

The genes are TRBV11-1 and TRBJ2-2, with D uncertain. The V and J ends lost 2 bases and 5 bases respectively, with 6 bases between them. This CDR3 is 13 amino acids long. Germline lookup yields CDR1 SGHAT and CDR2 FQDESV (reference sequence). CDR3 bases: TGTGCCAGCAGCTTATCTGGGACCGGGGAGCTGTTTTTT. This codes for CASSLSGTGELFF.

This chain uses TRBV12-5 with TRBJ2-1, with TRBD1 as a possible D gene (6 bases). The germline gives CDR1 LGHNT, CDR2 FRNRAP. The ends were cut back, 6 bases at V and 4 bases at J, with 19 bases in the middle. The CDR3 covers 16 residues. Here the CDR3 DNA reads TGTGCTAGTGGAGGGGGTGACAGATCAATTTACAATGAGCAGTTCTTC. Translated, it gives CASGGGDRSIYNEQFF.

This clonotype occurred many times. The V and J genes are TRBV4-1 and TRBJ2-7, with 7 bases lining up with TRBD2. Germline loops: CDR1 MGHRA, CDR2 YSYEKL. The V gene end was trimmed by 2 bases and the J gene end by 7 bases; junction bases not matched to a gene: 11. CDR3 length equals 15 residues. The CDR3 loop is CASSQSQGLRVEQYF. In DNA, the CDR3 is TGCGCCAGCAGCCAAAGTCAGGGACTACGTGTGGAGCAGTACTTC.

This chain uses TRBV6-2 or TRBV6-3 with TRBJ2-7, with 8 bases lining up with TRBD1. The germline V gene encodes CDR1 MNHEY and CDR2 SVGEGT. The CDR3 length is 17 residues. J gave up 3 bases and V 0 bases, and 10 bases lay outside the gene matches. The CDR3 DNA follows: TGTGCCAGCAGTTACTCGCAGTCGGACAGGGTGGACTACGAGCAGTACTTC. Residues: CASSYSQSDRVDYEQYF.

The V call is TRBV7-9, the J call TRBJ1-4; D call uncertain. The CDR3 has 14 amino acids. V was trimmed by 7 bases and J by 5 bases, leaving 14 bases between them. Germline V gene lookup returns CDR1 SEHNR and CDR2 FQNEAQ (reference sequence). The CDR3 bases are TGTGCCAGCACGGAAGTGACCCCAAATGAAAAACTGTTTTTT. Its protein is CASTEVTPNEKLFF.

This clonotype came up a few times. J is TRBJ2-1 and V is TRBV6-4, with D perhaps matching TRBD2 (5 bases). The germline V and J ends were trimmed by 4 bases and 4 bases, with 11 bases remaining between them. CDR1 MRHNA and CDR2 SNTAGT come from the germline V gene. This CDR3 spans 14 amino acids. The CDR3: CASSVDGEYNEQFF. CDR3 DNA sequence: TGTGCCAGCAGTGTGGACGGGGAGTACAATGAGCAGTTCTTC.

The chain couples TRBV4-2 to TRBJ1-5; 7 bases agree with TRBD1. Germline lookup yields CDR1 LGHNA and CDR2 YNFKEQ. The CDR3 spans 17 residues. Unmatched junction bases numbered 8, after V lost 3 bases and J lost 0 bases. Here the CDR3 DNA reads TGTGCCAGCAGCCACCCCGGGACAGCCGATAGCAATCAGCCCCAGCATTTT. As protein: CASSHPGTADSNQPQHF.

The chain employs TRBV12-5 and TRBJ2-3; unclear D gene. V lost 0 bases, J lost 3 bases, and 13 bases lay in between. Germline CDR1 is LGHNT and CDR2 is FRNRAP. CDR3 length: 16 residues. CDR3 region: CASGLVLDGWTDTQYF. As DNA, the CDR3 is TGTGCTAGTGGTTTGGTACTCGACGGGTGGACAGATACGCAGTATTTT.

This clonotype turned up a few times. V gene TRBV6-6 combines with J gene TRBJ1-2, with TRBD1 identical over 7 bases. The CDR3 spans 13 residues. Trimming cost V 10 bases and J 6 bases; bases outside gene matches: 11. CDR1 is MNHNY and CDR2 is SVGAGI in the germline V gene (reference sequence). The chain's CDR3 is CAIRTGGIDGYTF. In DNA, the CDR3 is TGTGCCATCCGGACAGGTGGAATTGATGGCTACACCTTC.

The chain uses TRBV7-9 and TRBJ2-1; perhaps TRBD2 as D (6 bases). The CDR3 has 15 residues. CDR1 and CDR2 (germline): SEHNR, FQNEAQ (reference sequence). With 5 bases removed from V and 7 bases from J, the gap between germline ends came to 18 bases. Written as DNA, the CDR3 is TGTGCCAGCAGCCCCTTCTGGCGGGGCTCTAATGAGCAGTTCTTC. It is translated as CASSPFWRGSNEQFF. The full variable domain, completed using reference TRBV7-9 and TRBJ2-1, is DTGVSQNPRHKITKRGQNVTFRCDPISEHNRLYWYRQTLGQGPEFLTYFQNEAQLEKSRLLSDRFSAERPKGSFSTLEIQRTEQGDSAMYLCASSPFWRGSNEQFFGPGTRLTVL.

This chain joins TRBV12-3 or TRBV12-4 and TRBJ1-2; possible D gene TRBD1, 6 bases. The CDR3 totals 14 residues. V was pared by 1 base and J by 5 bases, with 11 bases between. The CDR3 protein is CASSLGGPIYGYTF. The DNA for the CDR3 is TGTGCCAGCAGTTTAGGGGGGCCTATTTATGGCTACACCTTC.